A single sample is the source of the 30 T cell receptor beta chains below, sequenced in a study of blood T cell repertoires in COVID-19. Sequenced by immunoSEQ multiplex PCR; TCRdb stores in-frame clones only, minus some. The sample holds over 200,000 clones, approximately 86% seen once. Sequencing was carried out using peripheral blood. Source of these receptors: a man between 35 and 55 years old with acute or convalescent COVID-19.

V gene TRBV29-1 combines with J gene TRBJ2-5; TRBD1 agrees at 7 bases. Germline V CDR1 and CDR2: SQVTM, ANQGSEA. Germline trimming cut 4 bases from V and 2 bases from J; bases unmatched to any gene: 10. CDR3 size: 15 residues. The CDR3 DNA is TGCAGCGTTGGGAGAGGGGGCGAAGTACAAGAGACCCAGTACTTC. Amino acids: CSVGRGGEVQETQYF.

V gene TRBV9 combines with J gene TRBJ2-5, with D perhaps TRBD2 (7 bases). CDR1 is SGDLS, CDR2 YYNGEE, per germline. The ends were cut back, 4 bases at V and 4 bases at J, with 17 bases in the middle. The CDR3 is made up of 15 amino acids. CDR3 coding DNA: TGTGCCAGCAGCCCAGTGTGGGGAGGGGGAGAGACCCAGTACTTC. It yields the protein CASSPVWGGGETQYF. The whole variable domain, filled in from reference TRBV9 and TRBJ2-5, reads DSGVTQTPKHLITATGQRVTLRCSPRSGDLSVYWYQQSLDQGLQFLIQYYNGEERAKGNILERFSAQQFPDLHSELNLSSLELGDSALYFCASSPVWGGGETQYFGPGTRLLVL.

This sequence joins TRBV9 and TRBJ2-1; 7 bases match TRBD1. This CDR3 comprises 18 residues. CDR1 and CDR2 (germline): SGDLS, YYNGEE. The V gene end was trimmed by 2 bases and the J gene end by 8 bases; junction bases not matched to a gene: 19. The CDR3 DNA sequence: TGTGCCAGCAGCGTCCGATCAGGTACAGGGGAAATGTACGATGAGCAGTTCTTC. This sequence encodes CASSVRSGTGEMYDEQFF.

The chain recombines TRBV12-3 or TRBV12-4 with TRBJ1-2; 8 bases map to TRBD1. This CDR3 comprises 13 residues. V lost 4 bases, J lost 2 bases, and 0 bases stayed unmatched. The CDR3 nucleotides read TGTGCCAGCAGTTGGGACAGGAACTATGGCTACACCTTC. It is translated as CASSWDRNYGYTF.

The chain links TRBV4-2 to TRBJ2-3; 8 nucleotides align to TRBD2. Trimming removed 6 bases from V and 2 bases from J; junction bases left unmatched: 7. CDR1 is LGHNA and CDR2 is YNFKEQ in the germline V gene. The CDR3 has 15 residues. The CDR3 nucleotides read TGTGCCAGCAGGCCGGGGGGGGCGGTCACAGATACGCAGTATTTT. It encodes CASRPGGAVTDTQYF.

The chain uses TRBV30 and TRBJ2-4, with a weak D call TRBD1 (5 bases). Germline V gene sequence: CDR1 GTSNPN, CDR2 SVGIG (reference sequence). V lost 1 base and J lost 1, with 11 bases in between. The CDR3 has 15 residues. The CDR3 here is CAWSGGRGAKNIQYF. DNA for the CDR3: TGTGCCTGGAGTGGGGGCCGTGGGGCCAAAAACATTCAGTACTTC.

This rearrangement joins TRBV28 to TRBJ1-2; 7 nucleotides align to TRBD1. The CDR3 consists of 15 residues. The germline V gene has CDR1 MDHEN and CDR2 SYDVKM. V shed 5 bases, J shed 2 bases, and the junction held 8 bases outside the gene matches. The CDR3 here is CASSARDRLNYGYTF. The CDR3 nucleotides are TGTGCCAGCAGTGCCCGGGACAGATTAAACTATGGCTACACCTTC.

V gene TRBV2 combines with J gene TRBJ1-3, with D unresolved. Germline values: CDR1 SNHLY, CDR2 FYNNEI. Trimming removed 3 bases from V and 3 bases from J, with 12 bases in between. This CDR3 has 15 amino acids. CDR3 nucleotides: TGTGCCAGCAGTGATAGGAGGGTGGGTGGAAACACCATATATTTT. This codes for CASSDRRVGGNTIYF.

This clone appeared a few times. The chain links TRBV19 to TRBJ2-1, with D maybe TRBD1 (5 bases). The CDR3 contains 14 residues. CDR1 LNHDA and CDR2 SQIVND come from the germline V gene (reference sequence). Trimming removed 3 bases at V and 7 bases at J, with 13 bases between. The CDR3 nucleotides are TGTGCCAGTAGTATCGGACAATCCGGGAATGAGCAGTTCTTC. This gives the protein CASSIGQSGNEQFF.

This rearrangement joins TRBV7-2 to TRBJ2-3; the match to TRBD2 covers 11 bases. Germline assignment: CDR1 SGHTA and CDR2 FQGNSA. CDR3 length: 15 residues. Trimming took 2 bases from V and 4 from J; bases not matched to a gene: 2. CDR3 DNA sequence: TGTGCCAGCAGCTTAATAGCGGGAGGGGCAGATACGCAGTATTTT. Amino acid sequence: CASSLIAGGADTQYF.

The chain links TRBV4-3 to TRBJ1-3; 8 bases match TRBD1. Looked up from germline, CDR1 is LGHNA and CDR2 is YSLEER. The ends lost 3 bases at V and 0 bases at J; junction bases unmatched: 7. The CDR3 covers 17 residues. The CDR3 sequence is CASSHDIGQGSGNTIYF. DNA for the CDR3: TGCGCCAGCAGCCACGATATCGGACAGGGCTCTGGAAACACCATATATTTT.

For this clone: Other DNA sequences in this sample translate to the same CDR3. The V gene is TRBV3-1 (or the pseudogene TRBV3-2), the J gene TRBJ2-5; 10 bases agree with TRBD2. The CDR3 totals 15 residues. CDR1 and CDR2 (germline): LGHDT, YNNKEL (reference sequence). Unmatched junction bases numbered 4, after V lost 1 base and J lost 5 bases. The CDR3 loop is CASSQGGLAWETQYF. In nucleotides, the CDR3 is TGTGCCAGCAGCCAAGGGGGACTAGCGTGGGAGACCCAGTACTTC.

The rearrangement uses TRBV24-1 and TRBJ2-2, with D unclear. V was trimmed by 3 bases and J by 2 bases, leaving 12 bases between them. CDR3 length equals 16 residues. Per the germline V gene, CDR1 is KGHDR and CDR2 is SFDVKD. In nucleotides, the CDR3 is TGTGCCACCAGTGATGGCGGCGGCAGTAACACCGGGGAGCTGTTTTTT. This encodes CATSDGGGSNTGELFF.

V gene TRBV6-2 or TRBV6-3 combines with J gene TRBJ1-1; no reliable D call. CDR1 MNHEY and CDR2 SVGEGT come from the germline V gene. This CDR3 spans 14 amino acids. The V end lost 2 bases, the J end lost 1 base, and 8 bases lay between the germline ends. The CDR3 DNA sequence: TGTGCCAGCAGTTACACCGGGGAGAACACTGAAGCTTTCTTT. Translated: CASSYTGENTEAFF.

The rearrangement links TRBV7-6 to TRBJ2-2; D might be TRBD2 (6 bases). V gave up 5 bases and J gave up 4 bases, with 14 bases separating them. The CDR3 sequence is 15 residues long. Per germline, CDR1 SGHVS and CDR2 FNYEAQ. CDR3 residues: CASSRRAGGTGELFF. CDR3 DNA sequence: TGTGCCAGCAGCCGCAGAGCGGGCGGCACCGGGGAGCTGTTTTTT.

In regard to this clone: The sample carries other DNA sequences with the same CDR3. This chain uses TRBV27 with TRBJ2-7; 11 positions match TRBD2. J was trimmed by 3 bases and V by 6 bases; bases with no gene match: 7. This CDR3 contains 15 residues. From germline, CDR1 is MNHEY and CDR2 SMNVEV (reference sequence). CDR3 bases: TGTGCCAGCAGATCCGGACTAGCGGGTCTCTACGAGCAGTACTTC. Translated, it gives CASRSGLAGLYEQYF.

CDR3 sequence (DNA): TGCAGCGTTGTCGGGACAGGGTATGGCTACACCTTC. Encoded protein: CSVVGTGYGYTF. The chain has TRBV29-1 and TRBJ1-2; 9 bases agree with TRBD1. This CDR3 contains 12 residues. Germline CDR1 and CDR2: SQVTM and ANQGSEA. The junction had 2 bases not matched to a gene; V was cut back by 4 bases and J by 5 bases. The full variable domain, its missing parts supplied by reference TRBV29-1 and TRBJ1-2, is SAVISQKPSRDICQRGTSLTIQCQVDSQVTMMFWYRQQPGQSLTLIATANQGSEATYESGFVIDKFPISRPNLTFSTLTVSNMSPEDSSIYLCSVVGTGYGYTFGSGTRLTVV.

The sample holds a few counts of this clone. This sequence joins TRBV6-2 or TRBV6-3 and TRBJ1-4; maybe TRBD1 (5 bases). This CDR3 spans 13 amino acids. The ends were cut back, 4 bases at V and 8 bases at J, with 11 bases in the middle. CDR1 is MNHEY and CDR2 is SVGEGT in the germline V gene. This CDR3 is CASSFRVLEKLFF. The CDR3 DNA is TGTGCCAGCAGTTTCAGGGTTTTGGAAAAACTGTTTTTT.

The rearrangement uses TRBV27 and TRBJ1-6; weak D call: TRBD1 (6 bases). Germline V gene data show CDR1 as MNHEY and CDR2 as SMNVEV (reference sequence). Trimming stripped 8 bases from V and 0 bases from J, with 14 bases between. This CDR3 is 16 amino acids long. CDR3 sequence: CASRGGQGSYNSPLHF. The CDR3 coding sequence is TGTGCCAGCCGGGGGGGGCAGGGCTCCTATAATTCACCCCTCCACTTT.

The chain is built from TRBV7-2 and TRBJ2-1; D may be TRBD2 (6 bases). Germline V gene sequence: CDR1 SGHTA, CDR2 FQGNSA. CDR3 size: 14 residues. Trimming pared 5 bases from V and 0 bases from J, leaving 8 bases between. In nucleotides, the CDR3 is TGTGCCAGCAGCGCGGGGAGCTCCTACAATGAGCAGTTCTTC. Translation: CASSAGSSYNEQFF.

J is TRBJ1-2 and V is TRBV7-9, with D unclear. V dropped 1 base and J dropped 4 bases, with 10 bases sitting between them. The CDR3 loop spans 14 amino acids. Germline values: CDR1 SEHNR, CDR2 FQNEAQ (reference sequence). CDR3: CASSLEAEFYGYTF. The CDR3 DNA follows: TGTGCCAGCAGCTTAGAAGCGGAATTCTATGGCTACACCTTC.

The chain combines TRBV2 with TRBJ2-5, with 11 positions matching TRBD2. Trimming removed 6 bases from V and 2 bases from J; junction bases left unmatched: 5. The germline V gene encodes CDR1 SNHLY and CDR2 FYNNEI. CDR3 length: 15 amino acids. This chain's CDR3 is CASRPLAGGQETQYF. CDR3 in DNA: TGTGCCAGCAGGCCCCTAGCGGGGGGTCAAGAGACCCAGTACTTC.

This chain links TRBV28 with TRBJ2-1; D may be TRBD1 (7 bases). This CDR3 is built from 13 residues. The germline V and J ends were trimmed by 2 bases and 9 bases, with 11 bases remaining between them. Germline loops: CDR1 MDHEN, CDR2 SYDVKM. The CDR3 coding sequence is TGTGCCAGCAGTTTAGGAGGGGGCGGTGAGCAGTTCTTC. It translates to CASSLGGGGEQFF.

V usage is TRBV6-5 and J usage is TRBJ1-2; TRBD1 agrees at 9 bases. With 2 bases clipped from V and 2 bases from J, the junction kept 3 bases outside the gene matches. The CDR3 contains 15 residues. CDR1 and CDR2 (germline): MNHEY, SVGAGI. CDR3 amino acids: CASSYRGQGNYGYTF. The CDR3 region has the DNA TGTGCCAGCAGTTACAGGGGACAGGGCAACTATGGCTACACCTTC.

The genes are TRBV4-3 and TRBJ2-1; 9 bases agree with TRBD2. The germline gives CDR1 LGHNA, CDR2 YSLEER. The CDR3 contains 16 residues. With 1 base clipped from V and 6 bases from J, the junction kept 7 bases outside the gene matches. The CDR3 is CASSQGYSGSVNEQFF. CDR3 DNA sequence: TGCGCCAGCAGCCAAGGATATAGCGGGAGTGTCAATGAGCAGTTCTTC.

The rearrangement links TRBV5-6 to TRBJ2-6; TRBD1 aligns across 9 bases. The CDR3 loop spans 18 amino acids. Germline CDR1 is SGHDT and CDR2 is YYEEEE. The junction had 9 bases not matched to a gene; V was cut back by 4 bases and J by 1 base. The CDR3 sequence is CASSSSGTGLSGANVLTF. CDR3 sequence (DNA): TGTGCCAGCAGCAGCTCCGGGACAGGGCTGTCTGGGGCCAACGTCCTGACTTTC.

The V gene is TRBV30, the J gene TRBJ1-4, with TRBD1 as a possible D gene (6 bases). CDR1 GTSNPN and CDR2 SVGIG come from the germline V gene (reference sequence). The germline V and J ends were trimmed by 2 bases and 7 bases, with 14 bases remaining between them. This CDR3 spans 14 amino acids. CDR3 amino acids: CAWSYTSGVEKLFF. The CDR3 DNA reads TGTGCCTGGAGTTACACTTCAGGGGTTGAAAAACTGTTTTTT.

This clone has a single count. CDR3 sequence reads: CASSYGGGGPGDTQYF. The CDR3 DNA is TGTGCCAGCAGTTACGGCGGGGGGGGGCCGGGAGATACGCAGTATTTT. The V call is TRBV6-5, the J call TRBJ2-3; 9 bases align to TRBD2. J lost 5 bases, V lost 2 bases, and 8 bases had no gene match. The CDR3 covers 16 residues. CDR1 and CDR2 (germline): MNHEY, SVGAGI.

This clone was recorded a few times. V usage is TRBV6-5 and J usage is TRBJ2-5, with TRBD1 matching over 9 bases. With V trimmed by 6 bases and J by 0 bases, 2 bases remained unmatched. CDR3 size: 14 residues. CDR1 is MNHEY, CDR2 SVGAGI, per germline. The CDR3: CASSRDRDQETQYF. In DNA, the CDR3 is TGTGCCAGCAGCAGGGACAGGGACCAAGAGACCCAGTACTTC.

The rearrangement joins TRBV3-1 (or the pseudogene TRBV3-2) to TRBJ1-4; TRBD1 agrees at 9 bases. CDR1 and CDR2 from the germline V gene are LGHDT and YNNKEL (reference sequence). The V segment lost 5 bases and the J segment 7 bases; nucleotides outside the gene matches: 5. The CDR3 covers 14 residues. CDR3 nucleotides: TGTGCCAGCAGCGGAACAGGGGGCACTGAAAAACTGTTTTTT. Protein: CASSGTGGTEKLFF.